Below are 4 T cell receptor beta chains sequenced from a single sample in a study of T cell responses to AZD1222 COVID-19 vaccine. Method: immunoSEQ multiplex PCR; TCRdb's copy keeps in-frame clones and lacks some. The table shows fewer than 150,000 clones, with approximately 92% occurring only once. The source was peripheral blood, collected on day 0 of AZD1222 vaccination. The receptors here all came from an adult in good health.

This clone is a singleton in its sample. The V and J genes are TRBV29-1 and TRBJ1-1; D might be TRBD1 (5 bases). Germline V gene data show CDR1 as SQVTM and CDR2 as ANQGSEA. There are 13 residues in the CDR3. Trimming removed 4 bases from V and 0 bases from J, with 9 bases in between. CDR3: CSVAGRMNTEAFF. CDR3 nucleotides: TGCAGCGTTGCGGGACGGATGAACACTGAAGCTTTCTTT.

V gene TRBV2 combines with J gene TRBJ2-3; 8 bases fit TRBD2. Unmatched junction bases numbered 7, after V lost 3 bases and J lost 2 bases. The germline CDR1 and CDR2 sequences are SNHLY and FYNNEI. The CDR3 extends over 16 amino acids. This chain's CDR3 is CASSEVRGAITDTQYF. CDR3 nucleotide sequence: TGTGCCAGCAGTGAGGTGCGGGGGGCCATCACAGATACGCAGTATTTT.

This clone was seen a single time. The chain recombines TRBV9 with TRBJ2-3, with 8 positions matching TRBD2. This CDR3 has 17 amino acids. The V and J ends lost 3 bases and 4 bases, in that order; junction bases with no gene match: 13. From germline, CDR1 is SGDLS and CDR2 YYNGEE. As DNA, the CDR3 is TGTGCCAGCAGCGAGGGGGACGGGAGGGTATGGGCAGATACGCAGTATTTT. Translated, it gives CASSEGDGRVWADTQYF.

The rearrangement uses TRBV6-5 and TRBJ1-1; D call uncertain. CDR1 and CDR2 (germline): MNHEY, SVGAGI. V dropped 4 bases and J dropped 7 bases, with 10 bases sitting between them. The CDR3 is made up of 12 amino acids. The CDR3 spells CASSLGGFEAFF. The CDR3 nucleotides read TGTGCCAGCAGTTTAGGAGGTTTTGAAGCTTTCTTT.